The TCR beta chain described here comes from a study of blood T cell repertoires in COVID-19 (dated by TCRdb to the early 2020s). About the full investigation: The collaborator samples originated in the United States, Italy and Spain and spanned the acute and convalescent phases of COVID-19. The prospective study material was composed of cDNA or gDNA derived from T cells, B-cell-depleted T cells, or PBMCs. Where available, HLA class I and class II types were obtained from metadata supplied by the sample provider rather than from assay-based typing. Subjects who had been exposed to COVID-19, were actively infected with it, or had recovered from it provided the deeply sampled blood TCRbeta repertoires that made up the dataset. A freely available public database, intended as a resource for researchers studying the immune response to SARS-CoV-2, is where the repertoires were released. Samples came from the ongoing ImmuneRACE study (first 160 participants) plus 1,254 subjects from 6 global collaborators. The sample metadata nearly always contained a de-identified subject ID, COVID-19 status, age in years and sex.

This clone has only one observation. Its recognized antigen is unknown. The input lacks base qualities; no much larger clone sits a single base away. General study outcomes and caveats: How much clinical and demographic metadata was included differed by source and by participant, and the metadata was provided uncurated.

TCRbeta CDR3 regions were amplified from genomic DNA by means of the immunoSEQ Assay, a bias-controlled multiplex PCR. The study's own analysis went as follows. Nucleated cell counts per sample were estimated from amplification of reference gene primers within the assay. To quantify the absolute abundance of each unique TCRbeta CDR3 rearrangement, sequence reads were collapsed and filtered. For each sample, productive Simpson clonality was calculated as the square root of Simpson's diversity index across productive rearrangements. TCRdb retrieved this table from immuneACCESS and kept in-frame rearrangements only. Not all clones are present; in checked studies, unresolved V genes account for under half, and no reason is known for the remainder. V and J calls and clone size are as listed in that table; D and trimming were resolved from the DNA. The sample table shows around 250,000 clones, and approximately 85% are seen once. The ten biggest clones cover approximately 1.9% of the sample.

Participants in the prospective study were aged about 18 to 95 years, lived in about two dozen United States geographic areas, and enrolled through a virtual design. In the prospective study, cohorts were assigned on the basis of participant-reported clinical history obtained from a screening survey and a study questionnaire. Recovered participants in ImmuneRACE Cohort 3 were defined by two consecutive negative NP/OP PCR tests, clearance by a healthcare professional, or resolution of symptoms. In the prospective study, mobile phlebotomists collected whole blood, serum and a nasopharyngeal or oropharyngeal swab from each participant. Prospective study participants could optionally give additional blood draws and questionnaires over an approximately two-month period. Blood samples from the prospective study were shipped frozen or at room temperature prior to DNA extraction. CDR3 length: 14 amino acids, cysteine to phenylalanine. The CDR3 DNA has 42 bases and is translated from base 1. Trimming takes 1 base from V and 7 bases from J, and the germline ends sit 8 bases apart. Per the germline V gene (reference sequence), SEHNR is the CDR1 and FQNEAQ is the CDR2.

The receptor chain draws on TRBV7-9 and TRBJ1-6, with no confident D gene call. This receptor was identified in a woman between 50 and 59 years old who had recovered from COVID-19. Sequencing was done on a sample of PBMCs or T cells enriched from blood (not recorded which). The nucleotides are TGTGCCAGCAGCTTAGACTCTAGGAATTCACCCCTCCACTTT. It translates as CASSLDSRNSPLHF.